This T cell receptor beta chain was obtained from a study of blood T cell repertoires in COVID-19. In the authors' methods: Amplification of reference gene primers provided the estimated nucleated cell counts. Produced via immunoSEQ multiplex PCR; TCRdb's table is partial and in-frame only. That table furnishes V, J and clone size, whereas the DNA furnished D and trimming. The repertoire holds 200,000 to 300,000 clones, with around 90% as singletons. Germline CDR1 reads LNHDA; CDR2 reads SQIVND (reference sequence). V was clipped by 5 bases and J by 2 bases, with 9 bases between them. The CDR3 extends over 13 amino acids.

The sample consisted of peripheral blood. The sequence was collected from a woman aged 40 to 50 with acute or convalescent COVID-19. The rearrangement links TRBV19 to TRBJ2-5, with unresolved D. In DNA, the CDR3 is TGTGCCAGTAGTCGGCAGACACAAGAGACCCAGTACTTC. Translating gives CASSRQTQETQYF.